This TCR beta chain was sequenced in a study of monozygotic twins with inflammatory bowel disease. Both the TCRalpha cDNA and the TCRbeta cDNA were taken through two nested PCRs, lasting around 15 and 9 cycles. With the 5' RACE reads reprocessed, TCRdb shows one record per CDR3 protein and no DNA. This sample lists some 160,000 distinct CDR3 sequences; its ten largest clones have approximately 7.4%. Germline V lookup: CDR1 SGHTA, CDR2 FQGNSA. This CDR3 is 13 amino acids long. The chain joins TRBV7-2 to TRBJ2-4; TCRdb's D call, TRBD1, is unchecked because there is no DNA. The origin of this receptor is a human donor with ulcerative colitis or Crohn's disease, or a healthy co-twin of an affected twin (not recorded which). The specimen was blood. The CDR3 sequence is CASSRGSWNIQYF.